This TCR beta chain was documented in a study of T cells in Graves' hyperthyroidism and ophthalmopathy. Regions amplified from RNA transcripts were the TCR beta CDR3 regions. HTBI primers were the set used in a first-round RT-PCR of the TCR CDR3. One entry per CDR3 protein, called by TCRdb with MiXCR from the multiplex PCR reads. This sample has some 490,000 distinct CDR3 sequences, with about 16% found just once. The CDR3 contains 16 residues. Germline V gene lookup returns CDR1 MNHNS and CDR2 SASEGT. Trimming at V came to 3 bases and at J to 3 bases, leaving 6 bases not matched to a gene. The chain uses TRBV6-1 and TRBJ2-2; 8 bases agree with TRBD2. The TCR originated in a woman aged 25 to 39 with Graves' ophthalmopathy. Sequenced: blood. Written as DNA, the CDR3 is TGTGCCAGCAGTGATCTAAGCGGGAGTTACACCGGGGAGCTGTTTTTT. This gives the protein CASSDLSGSYTGELFF.